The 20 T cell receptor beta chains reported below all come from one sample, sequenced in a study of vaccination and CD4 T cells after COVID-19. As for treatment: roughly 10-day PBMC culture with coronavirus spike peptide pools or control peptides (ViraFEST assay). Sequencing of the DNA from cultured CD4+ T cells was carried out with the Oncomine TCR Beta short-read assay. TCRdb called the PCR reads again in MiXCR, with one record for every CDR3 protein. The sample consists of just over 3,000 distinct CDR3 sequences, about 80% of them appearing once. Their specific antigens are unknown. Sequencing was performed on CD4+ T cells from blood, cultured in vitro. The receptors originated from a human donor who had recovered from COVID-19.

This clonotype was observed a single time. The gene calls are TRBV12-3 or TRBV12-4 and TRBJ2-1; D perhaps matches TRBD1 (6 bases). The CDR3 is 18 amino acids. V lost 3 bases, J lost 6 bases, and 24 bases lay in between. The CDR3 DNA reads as TGTGCCAGCAGTTTCTCTCGGGGCGCGGCAGGGGTTTTCAATGAGCAGTTCTTC. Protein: CASSFSRGAAGVFNEQFF.

The CDR3 coding sequence is TGTGCCAGCAGCATTACAGGGTACCAAGAGACCCAGTACTTC. Encoded protein: CASSITGYQETQYF. The J gene is TRBJ2-5, the V gene TRBV6-1; perhaps TRBD1 as D (6 bases). The CDR3 is 14 amino acids. The V gene lost 6 bases and the J gene lost 0 bases, with 11 bases spanning the gap. From germline, CDR1 is MNHNS and CDR2 SASEGT.

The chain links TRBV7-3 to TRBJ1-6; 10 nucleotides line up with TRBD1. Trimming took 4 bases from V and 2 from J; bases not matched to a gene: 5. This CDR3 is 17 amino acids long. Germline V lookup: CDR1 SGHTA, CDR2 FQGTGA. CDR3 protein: CASSSTGGSPYNSPLHF. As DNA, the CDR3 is TGTGCCAGCAGCTCGACAGGGGGCAGTCCCTATAATTCACCCCTCCACTTT.

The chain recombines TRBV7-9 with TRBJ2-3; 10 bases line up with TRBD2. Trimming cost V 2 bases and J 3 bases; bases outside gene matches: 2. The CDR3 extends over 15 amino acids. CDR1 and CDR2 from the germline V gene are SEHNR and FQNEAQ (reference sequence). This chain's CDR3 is CASSLLAGVTDTQYF. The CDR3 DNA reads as TGTGCCAGCAGCTTACTAGCGGGGGTAACAGATACGCAGTATTTT. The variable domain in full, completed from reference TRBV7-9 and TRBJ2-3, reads DTGVSQNPRHKITKRGQNVTFRCDPISEHNRLYWYRQTLGQGPEFLTYFQNEAQLEKSRLLSDRFSAERPKGSFSTLEIQRTEQGDSAMYLCASSLLAGVTDTQYFGPGTRLTVL.

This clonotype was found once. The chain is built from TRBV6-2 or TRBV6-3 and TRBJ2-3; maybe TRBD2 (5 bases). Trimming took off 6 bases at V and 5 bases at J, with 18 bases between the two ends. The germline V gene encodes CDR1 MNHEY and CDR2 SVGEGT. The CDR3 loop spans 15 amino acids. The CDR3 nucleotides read TGTGCCAGCAGCCCCAAAGGACTGAACTTAGATACGCAGTATTTT. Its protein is CASSPKGLNLDTQYF.

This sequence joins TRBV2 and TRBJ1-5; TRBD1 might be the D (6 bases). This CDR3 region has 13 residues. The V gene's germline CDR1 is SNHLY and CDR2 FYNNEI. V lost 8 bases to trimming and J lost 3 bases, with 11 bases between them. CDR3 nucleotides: TGTGCCAGCGAGGACAGCCTCAATCAGCCCCAGCATTTT. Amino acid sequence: CASEDSLNQPQHF. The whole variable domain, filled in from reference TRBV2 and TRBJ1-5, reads EPEVTQTPSHQVTQMGQEVILRCVPISNHLYFYWYRQILGQKVEFLVSFYNNEISEKSEIFDDQFSVERPDGSNFTLKIRSTKLEDSAMYFCASEDSLNQPQHFGDGTRLSIL.

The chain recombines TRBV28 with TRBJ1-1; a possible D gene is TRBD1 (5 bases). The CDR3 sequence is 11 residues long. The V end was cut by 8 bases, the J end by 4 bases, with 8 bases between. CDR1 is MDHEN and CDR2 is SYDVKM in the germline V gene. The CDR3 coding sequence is TGTGCCAGCGGAGGGGCCACTGAAGCTTTCTTT. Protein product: CASGGATEAFF.

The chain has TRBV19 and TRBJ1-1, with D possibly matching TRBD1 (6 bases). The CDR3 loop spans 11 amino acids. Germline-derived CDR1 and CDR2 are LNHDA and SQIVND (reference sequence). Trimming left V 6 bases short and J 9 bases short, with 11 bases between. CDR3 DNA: TGTGCCAGTAGCAAACAGGGACAAGCTTTCTTT. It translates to CASSKQGQAFF.

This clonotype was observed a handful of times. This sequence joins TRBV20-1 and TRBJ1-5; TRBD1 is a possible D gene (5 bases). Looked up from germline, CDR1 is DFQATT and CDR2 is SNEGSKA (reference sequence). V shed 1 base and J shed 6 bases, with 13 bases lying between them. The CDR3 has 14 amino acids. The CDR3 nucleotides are TGCAGTGCTAGAGTCCAGGGTTACGGTCAGCCCCAGCATTTT. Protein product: CSARVQGYGQPQHF.

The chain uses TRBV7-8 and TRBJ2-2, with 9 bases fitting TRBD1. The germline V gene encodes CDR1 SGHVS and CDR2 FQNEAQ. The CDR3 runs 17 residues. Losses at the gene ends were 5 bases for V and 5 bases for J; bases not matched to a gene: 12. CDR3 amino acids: CASSPRRGTGLTGELFF. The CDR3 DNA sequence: TGTGCCAGCAGCCCCCGGAGAGGGACAGGGCTGACCGGGGAGCTGTTTTTT.

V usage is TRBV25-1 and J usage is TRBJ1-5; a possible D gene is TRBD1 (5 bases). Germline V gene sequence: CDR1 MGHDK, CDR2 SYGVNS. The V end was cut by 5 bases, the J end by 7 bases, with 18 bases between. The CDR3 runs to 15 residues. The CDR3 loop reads CASSPTGLGGQPQHF. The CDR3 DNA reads TGTGCCAGCAGTCCTACAGGCTTGGGAGGGCAGCCCCAGCATTTT.

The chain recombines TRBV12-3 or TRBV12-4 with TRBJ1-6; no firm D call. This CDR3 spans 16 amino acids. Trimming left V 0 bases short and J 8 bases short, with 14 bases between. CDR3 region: CASSLATTGLYSPLHF. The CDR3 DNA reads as TGTGCCAGCAGTTTAGCAACTACGGGGTTGTATTCACCCCTCCACTTT.

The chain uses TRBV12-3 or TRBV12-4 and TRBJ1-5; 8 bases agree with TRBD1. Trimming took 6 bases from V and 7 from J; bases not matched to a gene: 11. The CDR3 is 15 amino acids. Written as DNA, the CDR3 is TGTGCCAGCAGCCTCGGGACAGGCTTTTTACAGCCCCAGCATTTT. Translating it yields CASSLGTGFLQPQHF.

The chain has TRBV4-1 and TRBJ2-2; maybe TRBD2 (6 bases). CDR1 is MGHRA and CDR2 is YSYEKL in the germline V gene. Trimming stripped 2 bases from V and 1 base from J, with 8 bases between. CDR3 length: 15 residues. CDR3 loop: CASSQSAGNTGELFF. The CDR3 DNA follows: TGCGCCAGCAGCCAATCAGCGGGGAACACCGGGGAGCTGTTTTTT.

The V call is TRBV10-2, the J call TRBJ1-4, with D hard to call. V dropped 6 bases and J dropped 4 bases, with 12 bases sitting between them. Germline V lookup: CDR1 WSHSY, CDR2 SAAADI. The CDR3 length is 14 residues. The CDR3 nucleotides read TGCGCCAGCAGATCGGGAGGGAATAATGAAAAACTGTTTTTT. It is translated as CASRSGGNNEKLFF.

CDR3 nucleotides: TGTGCCAGCAGTTACCCTCGGGGAGGGGTGAACACTGAAGCTTTCTTT. It encodes CASSYPRGGVNTEAFF. V and J are TRBV6-5 and TRBJ1-1, with D maybe TRBD1 (5 bases). Germline V gene data show CDR1 as MNHEY and CDR2 as SVGAGI. V was shortened by 2 bases and J by 0 bases, with 13 bases between the two germline ends. CDR3 length: 16 residues.

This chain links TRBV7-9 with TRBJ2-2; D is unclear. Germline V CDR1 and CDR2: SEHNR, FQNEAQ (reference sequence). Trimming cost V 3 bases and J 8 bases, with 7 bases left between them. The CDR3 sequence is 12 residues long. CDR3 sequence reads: CASSFRAGELFF. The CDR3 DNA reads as TGTGCCAGCAGCTTTAGGGCAGGGGAGCTGTTTTTT. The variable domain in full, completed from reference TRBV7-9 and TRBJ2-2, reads DTGVSQNPRHKITKRGQNVTFRCDPISEHNRLYWYRQTLGQGPEFLTYFQNEAQLEKSRLLSDRFSAERPKGSFSTLEIQRTEQGDSAMYLCASSFRAGELFFGEGSRLTVL.

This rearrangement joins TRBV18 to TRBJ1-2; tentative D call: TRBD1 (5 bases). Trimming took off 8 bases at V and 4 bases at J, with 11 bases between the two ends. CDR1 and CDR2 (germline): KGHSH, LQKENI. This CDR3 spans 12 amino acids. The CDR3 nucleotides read TGTGCCAGCGCGGACACGGCCTATGGCTACACCTTC. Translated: CASADTAYGYTF.

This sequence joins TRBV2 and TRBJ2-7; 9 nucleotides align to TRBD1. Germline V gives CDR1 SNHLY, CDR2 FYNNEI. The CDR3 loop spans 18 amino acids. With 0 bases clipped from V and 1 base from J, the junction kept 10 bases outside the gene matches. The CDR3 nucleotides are TGTGCCAGCAGTGAAGCCCCGACTTGGGACAGGGTGTCCTACGAGCAGTACTTC. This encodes CASSEAPTWDRVSYEQYF.

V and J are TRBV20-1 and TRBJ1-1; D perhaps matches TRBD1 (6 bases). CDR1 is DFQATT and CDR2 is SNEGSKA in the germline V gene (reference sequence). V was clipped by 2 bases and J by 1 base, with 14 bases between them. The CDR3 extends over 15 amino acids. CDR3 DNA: TGCAGTGCTAGACCCCCGGGGGCCCCGAACACTGAAGCTTTCTTT. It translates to CSARPPGAPNTEAFF.